A selection of T cell receptor beta chains follows, all from one sample in a study of blood T cell repertoires in COVID-19. Only in-frame clones appear in the TCRdb table, and some are missing; sequencing was by immunoSEQ multiplex PCR. The sample yields approximately 230,000 clones, about four fifths seen once. The sample comprised peripheral blood. The receptors were gathered from a man aged 80 or over with acute or convalescent COVID-19. Both conserved end residues are part of each CDR3. The D gene is left open where the match is weak. The size field is filled for only some rows; it gives once, few, many or a size class.

abundance: .; d_gene: .; v_gene: TRBV11-2; j_gene: TRBJ1-2; CDR3nt: TGTGCCAGCAGCTCCCACAGGGATAAATGCACCTTC; CDR3aa: CASSSHRDKCTF
abundance: .; d_gene: TRBD1; v_gene: TRBV6-5; j_gene: TRBJ1-6; CDR3nt: TGTGCCAGCACCCTCGACAGGGGTAATTCACCCCTCCACTTT; CDR3aa: CASTLDRGNSPLHF
abundance: .; d_gene: .; v_gene: TRBV11-2; j_gene: TRBJ2-1; CDR3nt: TGTGCCAGCAGCTTAGATCAGAGGGATGAGCAGTTCTTC; CDR3aa: CASSLDQRDEQFF
abundance: .; d_gene: .; v_gene: TRBV20-1; j_gene: TRBJ1-5; CDR3nt: TGCAGTGTTAGTAGGGGAAATCAGCCCCAGCATTTT; CDR3aa: CSVSRGNQPQHF
abundance: few; d_gene: .; v_gene: TRBV11-2; j_gene: TRBJ2-5; CDR3nt: TGTGCCAGCAGCCCAGTGATTCAAGAGACCCAGTACTTC; CDR3aa: CASSPVIQETQYF
abundance: once; d_gene: .; v_gene: TRBV28; j_gene: TRBJ1-1; CDR3nt: TGTGCCAGCAGTCCCGGGGGATGGGGGATGGCTTTCTTT; CDR3aa: CASSPGGWGMAFF
abundance: .; d_gene: .; v_gene: TRBV5-1; j_gene: TRBJ2-7; CDR3nt: TGCGCCAGCAGCTGGGAGCGGATGGGGATCTACGAGCAGTACTTC; CDR3aa: CASSWERMGIYEQYF
abundance: .; d_gene: .; v_gene: TRBV6-1; j_gene: TRBJ1-4; CDR3nt: TGTGCCAGCAGTGATGTGGGAGGTAATGAAAAACTGTTTTTT; CDR3aa: CASSDVGGNEKLFF
abundance: .; d_gene: .; v_gene: TRBV6-5; j_gene: TRBJ1-1; CDR3nt: TGTGCCAGCAGTTCCATCCGGGGTGGGGACACTGAAGCTTTCTTT; CDR3aa: CASSSIRGGDTEAFF
abundance: .; d_gene: .; v_gene: TRBV7-8; j_gene: TRBJ2-7; CDR3nt: TGTGCCAGCAGCTATGGACATAGGGGCGAGCAGTACTTC; CDR3aa: CASSYGHRGEQYF
abundance: .; d_gene: .; v_gene: TRBV6-5; j_gene: TRBJ1-2; CDR3nt: TGTGCCAGCACCCCGGGCGGGCTGGGGGGTTATGGCTACACCTTC; CDR3aa: CASTPGGLGGYGYTF
abundance: .; d_gene: TRBD1; v_gene: TRBV6-5; j_gene: TRBJ2-5; CDR3nt: TGTGCCAGCAGTCCCGGACAGGGGGAGACCCAGTACTTC; CDR3aa: CASSPGQGETQYF
abundance: .; d_gene: TRBD2; v_gene: TRBV5-4; j_gene: TRBJ2-2; CDR3nt: TGTGCCAGCAGCGTCCGTCGGGGGAGGGCCGGGGAGCTGTTTTTT; CDR3aa: CASSVRRGRAGELFF
abundance: .; d_gene: .; v_gene: TRBV24-1; j_gene: TRBJ2-2; CDR3nt: TGTGCCACCAGTGATTTCAAGACTAGTGGGACCGGGGAGCTGTTTTTT; CDR3aa: CATSDFKTSGTGELFF
abundance: few; d_gene: .; v_gene: TRBV4-1; j_gene: TRBJ2-2; CDR3nt: TGCGCCAGCAGCCAAGGTCCAGCCGGGGAGCTGTTTTTT; CDR3aa: CASSQGPAGELFF
abundance: .; d_gene: .; v_gene: TRBV6-1; j_gene: TRBJ2-4; CDR3nt: TGTGCCAGCAGTGAAGCGCTTCCGGGGGCCAAAAACATTCAGTACTTC; CDR3aa: CASSEALPGAKNIQYF
abundance: .; d_gene: TRBD2; v_gene: TRBV5-8; j_gene: TRBJ2-1; CDR3nt: TGTGCCAGCAGCTTTGGCGGGGGGACCAATGAGCAGTTCTTC; CDR3aa: CASSFGGGTNEQFF
abundance: .; d_gene: .; v_gene: TRBV28; j_gene: TRBJ2-7; CDR3nt: TGTGCCAGCAGTTCCCAGTACGAGCAGTACTTC; CDR3aa: CASSSQYEQYF
abundance: once; d_gene: .; v_gene: TRBV2; j_gene: TRBJ2-7; CDR3nt: TGTGCCAGCAGTGAAGCGCGGTACAGGAACTACGAGCAGTACTTC; CDR3aa: CASSEARYRNYEQYF
abundance: .; d_gene: TRBD2; v_gene: TRBV6-5; j_gene: TRBJ2-7; CDR3nt: TGTGCCGGATCGCGGGGGATATGGTCCTACGAGCAGTACTTC; CDR3aa: CAGSRGIWSYEQYF
abundance: .; d_gene: TRBD1; v_gene: TRBV27; j_gene: TRBJ1-3; CDR3nt: TGTGCCAGCAGCGCACAGGGGATTAGCTCTGGAAACACCATATATTTT; CDR3aa: CASSAQGISSGNTIYF
abundance: .; d_gene: TRBD2; v_gene: TRBV5-1; j_gene: TRBJ2-1; CDR3nt: TGCGCCAGCAGCTTCCAAGCGGGGGGGCCTCCCAATGAGCAGTTCTTC; CDR3aa: CASSFQAGGPPNEQFF